The T cell receptor (beta chain) described here comes from a study of early T cells in non-severe SARS-CoV-2 infection. Study as a whole: Unsorted whole blood bulk RNA was sequenced, with unpaired chains.

Overall study findings and caveats: Reliance on VDJdb matching favored anti-spike CD8 responses; private and CD4 specificities were missed.

In its sample, this clonotype was seen many times. No antigen is known for it. The TCR library protocol was used to attach unique molecular identifiers. These identifiers were attached to individual cDNA molecules. A single record per CDR3 protein comes from TCRdb applying MiXCR to the 5' RACE reads. The sample yields around 55,000 distinct CDR3 sequences, about an eighth seen once. V dropped 9 bases and J dropped 4; count of bases not matched to a gene: 8. From germline, CDR1 is KGHSH and CDR2 LQKENI. CDR3 size: 15 residues. This receptor was obtained from an adult who was a healthcare worker with PCR-confirmed SARS-CoV-2 infection or an uninfected control (not recorded which). The rearrangement uses TRBV18 and TRBJ2-2, with 10 nucleotides matching TRBD2. Specimen: whole blood. In DNA form, the CDR3 reads TGTGCCAGTCGAGGGACTAGCGCTTCCACCGGGGAGCTGTTTTTT. Translated: CASRGTSASTGELFF. Full variable domain (rest looked up from reference TRBV18 and TRBJ2-2): NAGVMQNPRHLVRRRGQEARLRCSPMKGHSHVYWYRQLPEEGLKFMVYLQKENIIDESGMPKERFSAEFPKEGPSILRIQQVVRGDSAAYFCASRGTSASTGELFFGEGSRLTVL.